One and the same sample provided the 15 T cell receptor beta chains below, sequenced in a study of T cells in Graves' hyperthyroidism and ophthalmopathy. Regions amplified from RNA transcripts were the TCR beta CDR3 regions. The HTBI primer set was used in a first-round RT-PCR of the TCR CDR3. TCRdb re-derived calls from the multiplex PCR reads in MiXCR, one entry per CDR3 protein. The data contain a few hundred thousand distinct CDR3 sequences, 14% to 15% of them singletons. Source material: blood. The receptors stem from a woman in her 30s with Graves' hyperthyroidism.

This clonotype was seen many times. CDR3 coding DNA: TGCGCCAGCAGCATGACTAGCGGGCCTTACAATGAGCAGTTCTTC. Translated: CASSMTSGPYNEQFF. The V and J genes are TRBV5-1 and TRBJ2-1; 10 bases are shared with TRBD2. CDR1 SGHRS and CDR2 YFSETQ come from the germline V gene. CDR3 size: 15 residues. V lost 4 bases to trimming and J lost 4 bases; unmatched junction nucleotides: 5.

This clonotype was picked up many times. The rearrangement uses TRBV5-1 and TRBJ1-2; D is undetermined. V was shortened by 3 bases and J by 4 bases, with 7 bases between the two germline ends. From germline, CDR1 is SGHRS and CDR2 YFSETQ. The CDR3 sequence is 12 residues long. The CDR3 here is CASSSGIYGYTF. The CDR3 nucleotides are TGCGCCAGCAGCTCCGGTATCTATGGCTACACCTTC. The whole variable domain, remainder taken from reference TRBV5-1 and TRBJ1-2, is KAGVTQTPRYLIKTRGQQVTLSCSPISGHRSVSWYQQTPGQGLQFLFEYFSETQRNKGNFPGRFSGRQFSNSRSEMNVSTLELGDSALYLCASSSGIYGYTFGSGTRLTVV.

This clonotype was observed many times. J is TRBJ2-7 and V is TRBV28; D is undetermined. Trimming cost V 5 bases and J 4 bases, with 9 bases left between them. The CDR3 loop spans 12 amino acids. Germline V gives CDR1 MDHEN, CDR2 SYDVKM. The CDR3 here is CASSAQTYEQYF. The CDR3 DNA sequence: TGTGCCAGCAGTGCGCAGACATACGAGCAGTACTTC.

This clonotype has ten or more counts. This chain uses TRBV28 with TRBJ2-1, with D maybe TRBD2 (6 bases). The CDR3 length is 16 residues. Trimming stripped 6 bases from V and 4 bases from J, with 19 bases between. Germline CDR1 and CDR2: MDHEN and SYDVKM. The CDR3 bases are TGTGCCAGCAGCTCGAGGTTGGGGGGACTTTACAATGAGCAGTTCTTC. It translates to CASSSRLGGLYNEQFF.

The rearrangement joins TRBV20-1 to TRBJ1-2, with D possibly TRBD1 on 5 matching bases. This CDR3 has 13 residues. Germline-derived CDR1 and CDR2 are DFQATT and SNEGSKA (reference sequence). V lost 3 bases to trimming and J lost 1 base, with 9 bases between them. In DNA, the CDR3 is TGCAGTGCTAGCCCGGACATTAACTATGGCTACACCTTC. It encodes CSASPDINYGYTF.

The rearrangement links TRBV28 to TRBJ1-2; perhaps TRBD1 as D (6 bases). V was shortened by 4 bases and J by 2 bases, with 8 bases between the two germline ends. The CDR3 length is 13 residues. The V gene's germline CDR1 is MDHEN and CDR2 SYDVKM. The CDR3 here is CASSSTGNYGYTF. The DNA of the CDR3 is TGTGCCAGCAGTTCTACAGGGAACTATGGCTACACCTTC.

The genes are TRBV20-1 and TRBJ2-7, with TRBD2 matching over 9 bases. From germline, CDR1 is DFQATT and CDR2 SNEGSKA (reference sequence). The length of the CDR3 is 14 residues. V shed 5 bases and J 3 bases; nucleotides not matched to a gene: 8. The CDR3 here is CSASEGSGGYEQYF. CDR3 coding DNA: TGCAGTGCTTCCGAGGGTAGCGGGGGCTACGAGCAGTACTTC.

The V and J genes are TRBV13 and TRBJ2-5; D may be TRBD2 (5 bases). CDR1 and CDR2 (germline): PRHDT, FYEKMQ (reference sequence). Trimming removed 2 bases at V and 4 bases at J, with 20 bases between. The CDR3 sequence is 17 residues long. The CDR3 reads CASSLSGKGLRRETQYF. The CDR3 bases are TGTGCCAGCAGCTTAAGCGGCAAGGGATTACGCCGAGAGACCCAGTACTTC.

This clonotype was counted at least ten times. This chain links TRBV9 with TRBJ2-7; unclear D gene. This CDR3 is 14 amino acids long. Trimming took 0 bases from V and 1 from J, leaving 8 bases between them. Germline-derived CDR1 and CDR2 are SGDLS and YYNGEE. The CDR3 DNA reads TGTGCCAGCAGCGTAGACCGCAGGTCCTACGAGCAGTACTTC. The encoded protein is CASSVDRRSYEQYF.

This clonotype was counted many times. The chain joins TRBV2 to TRBJ1-4; D is perhaps TRBD1 (6 bases). Germline CDR1 is SNHLY and CDR2 is FYNNEI. The CDR3 has 16 residues. V lost 4 bases and J lost 0, with 12 bases in between. The DNA for the CDR3 is TGTGCCAGCAGTGCACCCACAGGGACAACTAATGAAAAACTGTTTTTT. It specifies CASSAPTGTTNEKLFF.

The chain uses TRBV7-9 and TRBJ2-1; D assignment may be TRBD1 or TRBD2 (6 bases each). There are 17 residues in the CDR3. V was shortened by 7 bases and J by 6 bases, with 25 bases between the two germline ends. In germline, CDR1 is SEHNR, CDR2 FQNEAQ (reference sequence). The CDR3 DNA sequence: TGTGCCAGCATCGAAAGAGGGGGGCTAGACAATTTCAATGAGCAGTTCTTC. Its translation is CASIERGGLDNFNEQFF.

J is TRBJ2-3 and V is TRBV6-1; perhaps TRBD2 as D (6 bases). The ends were cut back, 5 bases at V and 4 bases at J, with 13 bases in the middle. The CDR3 is 14 residues long. Per germline, CDR1 MNHNS and CDR2 SASEGT. The CDR3 DNA reads as TGTGCCAGCAGTTCTGGACTATCCGCAGATACGCAGTATTTT. It yields the protein CASSSGLSADTQYF.

The gene calls are TRBV6-6 and TRBJ2-7; a possible D gene is TRBD2 (6 bases). Trimming stripped 6 bases from V and 3 bases from J, with 12 bases between. The CDR3 extends over 13 amino acids. CDR1 is MNHNY, CDR2 SVGAGI, per germline (reference sequence). DNA for the CDR3: TGTGCCAGCAGGACAACTAGCAGCTACGAGCAGTACTTC. Amino acids: CASRTTSSYEQYF.

The V and J genes are TRBV7-9 and TRBJ2-1; TRBD1 is a possible D gene (7 bases). CDR3 length: 20 amino acids. Between the trimmed V and J ends, which lost 5 bases and 3 bases, there was a span of 29 bases. CDR1 SEHNR and CDR2 FQNEAQ come from the germline V gene (reference sequence). This CDR3 is CASSPPPGGGPHYYYNEQFF. CDR3 DNA sequence: TGTGCCAGCAGCCCCCCGCCAGGGGGAGGCCCTCACTACTACTACAATGAGCAGTTCTTC.

Ten or more counts support this clonotype. The genes are TRBV11-2 and TRBJ2-1; D could derive from TRBD1 or TRBD2 (5 bases each). CDR1 and CDR2 from the germline V gene are SGHAT and FQNNGV. There are 17 residues in the CDR3. Trimming cost V 5 bases and J 0 bases, with 17 bases left between them. The CDR3 DNA reads as TGTGCCAGCAGCCAGACAGTGGGGGTTACCTCCTACAATGAGCAGTTCTTC. Its protein product is CASSQTVGVTSYNEQFF.